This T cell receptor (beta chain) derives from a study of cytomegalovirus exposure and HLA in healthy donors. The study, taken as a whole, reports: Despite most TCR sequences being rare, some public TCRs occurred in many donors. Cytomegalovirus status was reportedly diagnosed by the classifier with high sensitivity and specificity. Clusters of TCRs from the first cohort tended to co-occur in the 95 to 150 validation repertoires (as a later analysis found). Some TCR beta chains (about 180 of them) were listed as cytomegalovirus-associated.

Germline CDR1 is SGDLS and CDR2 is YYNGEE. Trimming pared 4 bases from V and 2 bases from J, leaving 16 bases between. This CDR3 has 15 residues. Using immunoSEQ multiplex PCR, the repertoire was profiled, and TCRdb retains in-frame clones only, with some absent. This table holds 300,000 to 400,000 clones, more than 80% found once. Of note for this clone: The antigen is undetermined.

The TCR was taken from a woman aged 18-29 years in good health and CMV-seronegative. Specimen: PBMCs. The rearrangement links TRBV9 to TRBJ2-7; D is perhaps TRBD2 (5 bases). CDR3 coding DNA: TGTGCCAGCAGCCCCCAAGGCGGGTTGGCCTACGAGCAGTACTTC. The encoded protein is CASSPQGGLAYEQYF.